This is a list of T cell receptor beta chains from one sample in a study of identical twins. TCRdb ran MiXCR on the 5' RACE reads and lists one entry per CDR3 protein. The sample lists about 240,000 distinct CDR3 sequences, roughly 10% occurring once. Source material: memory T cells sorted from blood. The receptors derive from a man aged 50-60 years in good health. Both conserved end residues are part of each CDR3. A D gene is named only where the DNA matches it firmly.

cdr3_aa: CASSYGGRNTEAFF; v_call: TRBV6-5; d_call: -; j_call: TRBJ1-1
cdr3_aa: CASSLGLGAHEQYF; v_call: TRBV7-2; d_call: -; j_call: TRBJ2-7
cdr3_aa: CASSLAENYGYTF; v_call: TRBV5-6; d_call: -; j_call: TRBJ1-2
cdr3_aa: CASSLRSGPYNEQFF; v_call: TRBV6-5; d_call: -; j_call: TRBJ2-1
cdr3_aa: CSARAGERGYQETQYF; v_call: TRBV20-1; d_call: -; j_call: TRBJ2-5
cdr3_aa: CASSYSSANTIYEQYF; v_call: TRBV6-5; d_call: -; j_call: TRBJ2-7
cdr3_aa: CSARWGLAGAYNEQFF; v_call: TRBV20-1; d_call: TRBD2; j_call: TRBJ2-1
cdr3_aa: CASSQDAPSTDTQYF; v_call: TRBV6-2/TRBV6-3; d_call: -; j_call: TRBJ2-3
cdr3_aa: CASSLEGRFSGANVLTF; v_call: TRBV5-1; d_call: -; j_call: TRBJ2-6
cdr3_aa: CASSDLAGGLNEQFF; v_call: TRBV2; d_call: TRBD2; j_call: TRBJ2-1
cdr3_aa: CASEAAPEAFF; v_call: TRBV6-6; d_call: -; j_call: TRBJ1-1
cdr3_aa: CASSQVEGTGGETQYF; v_call: TRBV3-1; d_call: -; j_call: TRBJ2-5
cdr3_aa: CASSLAELSSYNEQFF; v_call: TRBV7-2; d_call: -; j_call: TRBJ2-1
cdr3_aa: CSAPTGDSAYNEQFF; v_call: TRBV20-1; d_call: -; j_call: TRBJ2-1
cdr3_aa: CASSLSIFSGRARDTQYF; v_call: TRBV27; d_call: TRBD2; j_call: TRBJ2-3
cdr3_aa: CASSPFSGGASDTQYF; v_call: TRBV18; d_call: -; j_call: TRBJ2-3
cdr3_aa: CASSLGGTSAEQYF; v_call: TRBV7-2; d_call: -; j_call: TRBJ2-7
cdr3_aa: CATSDRSGGFQETQYF; v_call: TRBV24-1; d_call: TRBD1; j_call: TRBJ2-5
cdr3_aa: CASSTFRDSYGYTF; v_call: TRBV7-9; d_call: -; j_call: TRBJ1-2
cdr3_aa: CASTRDGGQETQYF; v_call: TRBV2; d_call: -; j_call: TRBJ2-5
cdr3_aa: CSGGGMSGTEAFF; v_call: TRBV29-1; d_call: -; j_call: TRBJ1-1
cdr3_aa: CASKADRGAHHTEAFF; v_call: TRBV19; d_call: TRBD1; j_call: TRBJ1-1
cdr3_aa: CASSYSIGTGALGDTQYF; v_call: TRBV6-2/TRBV6-3; d_call: TRBD1; j_call: TRBJ2-3
cdr3_aa: CASSYSPHALGYTF; v_call: TRBV12-3/TRBV12-4; d_call: -; j_call: TRBJ1-2
cdr3_aa: CASRGLAGVGGSEQYF; v_call: TRBV5-6; d_call: TRBD2; j_call: TRBJ2-7
cdr3_aa: CASSTLGENIQYF; v_call: TRBV7-2; d_call: -; j_call: TRBJ2-4
cdr3_aa: CASSSDGEQETQYF; v_call: TRBV28; d_call: -; j_call: TRBJ2-5
cdr3_aa: CASSTTGGGQPQHF; v_call: TRBV19; d_call: TRBD1; j_call: TRBJ1-5
cdr3_aa: CATRDRASPSNQPQHF; v_call: TRBV6-1; d_call: TRBD1; j_call: TRBJ1-5
cdr3_aa: CASSLGVFNYGYTF; v_call: TRBV5-5; d_call: -; j_call: TRBJ1-2
cdr3_aa: CATPGSQETQYF; v_call: TRBV6-5; d_call: -; j_call: TRBJ2-5
cdr3_aa: CASSPTGFSYEQYF; v_call: TRBV14; d_call: -; j_call: TRBJ2-7
cdr3_aa: CASSGTSGGPYRTDTQYF; v_call: TRBV28; d_call: TRBD2; j_call: TRBJ2-3